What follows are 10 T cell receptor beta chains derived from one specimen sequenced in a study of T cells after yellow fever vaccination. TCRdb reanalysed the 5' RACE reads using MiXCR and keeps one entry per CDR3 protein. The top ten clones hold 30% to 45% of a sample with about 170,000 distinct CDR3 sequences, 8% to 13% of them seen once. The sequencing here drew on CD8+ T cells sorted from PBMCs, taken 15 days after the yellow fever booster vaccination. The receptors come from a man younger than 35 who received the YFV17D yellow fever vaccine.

DNA of the CDR3: TGCAGTGCTAGAATCGGGTTGGACGAGCAGTACTTC. Protein sequence: CSARIGLDEQYF. The chain carries TRBV20-1 and TRBJ2-7; D gene ambiguous. The CDR3 extends over 12 amino acids. Trimming pared 2 bases from V and 5 bases from J, leaving 10 bases between. Germline V gene sequence: CDR1 DFQATT, CDR2 SNEGSKA (reference sequence).

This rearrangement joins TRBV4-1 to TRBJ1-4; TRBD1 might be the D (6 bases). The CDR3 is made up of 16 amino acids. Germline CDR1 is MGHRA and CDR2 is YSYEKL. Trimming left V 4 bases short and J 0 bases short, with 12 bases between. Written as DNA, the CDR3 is TGCGCCAGCAGCCTGGGACATCCGACAACTAATGAAAAACTGTTTTTT. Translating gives CASSLGHPTTNEKLFF.

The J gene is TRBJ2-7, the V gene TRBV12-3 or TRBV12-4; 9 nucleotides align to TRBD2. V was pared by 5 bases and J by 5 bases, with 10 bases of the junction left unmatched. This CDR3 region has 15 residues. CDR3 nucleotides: TGTGCCAGCAGTCCCACGCGGGGGGGCCACCACGAGCAGTACTTC. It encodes CASSPTRGGHHEQYF.

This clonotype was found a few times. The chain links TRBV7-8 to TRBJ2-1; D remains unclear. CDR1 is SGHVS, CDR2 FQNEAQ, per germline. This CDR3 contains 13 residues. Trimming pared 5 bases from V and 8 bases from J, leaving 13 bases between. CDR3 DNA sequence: TGTGCCAGCAGCACCGGGCCCGGCGATGAGCAGTTCTTC. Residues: CASSTGPGDEQFF. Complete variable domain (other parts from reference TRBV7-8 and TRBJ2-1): GAGVSQSPRYKVAKRGQDVALRCDPISGHVSLFWYQQALGQGPEFLTYFQNEAQLDKSGLPSDRFFAERPEGSVSTLKIQRTQQEDSAVYLCASSTGPGDEQFFGPGTRLTVL.

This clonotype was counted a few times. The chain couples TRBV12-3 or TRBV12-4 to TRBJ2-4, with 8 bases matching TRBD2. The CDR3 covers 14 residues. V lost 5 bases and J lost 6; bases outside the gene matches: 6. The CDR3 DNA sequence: TGTGCCAGCAGTATCGGGGGGGCCGGAAACATTCAGTACTTC. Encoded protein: CASSIGGAGNIQYF.

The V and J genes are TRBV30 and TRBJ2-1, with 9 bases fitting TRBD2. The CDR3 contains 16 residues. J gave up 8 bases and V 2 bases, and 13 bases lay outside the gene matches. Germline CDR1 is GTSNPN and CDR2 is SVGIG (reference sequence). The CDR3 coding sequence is TGTGCCTGGAGTCGAATGACCGGGACTAGCTCTTATGAGCAGTTCTTC. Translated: CAWSRMTGTSSYEQFF. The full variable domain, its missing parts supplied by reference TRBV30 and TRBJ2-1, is SQTIHQWPATLVQPVGSPLSLECTVEGTSNPNLYWYRQAAGRGLQLLFYSVGIGQISSEVPQNLSASRPQDRQFILSSKKLLLSDSGFYLCAWSRMTGTSSYEQFFGPGTRLTVL.

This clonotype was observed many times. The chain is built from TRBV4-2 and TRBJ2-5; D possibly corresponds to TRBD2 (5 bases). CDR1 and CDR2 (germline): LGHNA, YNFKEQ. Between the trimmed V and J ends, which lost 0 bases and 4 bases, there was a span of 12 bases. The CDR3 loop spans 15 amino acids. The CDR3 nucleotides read TGTGCCAGCAGCCAAGATCTTGGAGGTGGAGAGACCCAGTACTTC. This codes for CASSQDLGGGETQYF.

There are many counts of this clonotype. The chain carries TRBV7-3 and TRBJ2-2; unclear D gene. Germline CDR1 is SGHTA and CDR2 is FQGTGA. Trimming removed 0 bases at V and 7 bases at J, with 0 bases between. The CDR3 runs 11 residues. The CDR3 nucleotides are TGTGCCAGCAGCTTAACCGGGGAGCTGTTTTTT. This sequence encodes CASSLTGELFF. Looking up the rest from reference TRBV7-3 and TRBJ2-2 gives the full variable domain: GAGVSQTPSNKVTEKGKYVELRCDPISGHTALYWYRQSLGQGPEFLIYFQGTGAADDSGLPNDRFFAVRPEGSVSTLKIQRTERGDSAVYLCASSLTGELFFGEGSRLTVL.

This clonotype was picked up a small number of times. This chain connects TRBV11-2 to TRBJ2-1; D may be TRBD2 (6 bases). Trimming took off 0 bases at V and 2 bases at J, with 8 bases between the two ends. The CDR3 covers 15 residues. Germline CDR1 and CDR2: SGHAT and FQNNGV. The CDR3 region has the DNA TGTGCCAGCAGCTTAGAAGGAGGGCCCTACAATGAGCAGTTCTTC. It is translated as CASSLEGGPYNEQFF.

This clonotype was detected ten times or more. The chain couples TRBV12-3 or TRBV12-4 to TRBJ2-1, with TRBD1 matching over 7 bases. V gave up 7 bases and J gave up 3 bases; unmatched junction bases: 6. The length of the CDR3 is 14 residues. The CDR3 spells CASIPGQSYNEQFF. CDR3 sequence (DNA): TGTGCCAGCATCCCGGGACAGAGCTACAATGAGCAGTTCTTC.